This T cell receptor beta chain was identified during a study of blood T cell repertoires in COVID-19. Study at large: Samples representing acute and convalescent COVID-19 were sourced from the United States, Italy and Spain. PBMCs, B-cell-depleted T cells, or T cells were the source of the cDNA or gDNA that made up the material.

Study processing details: Reference gene primer amplification gave estimated nucleated cell counts. Sequenced by immunoSEQ multiplex PCR; TCRdb stores in-frame clones only, minus some. The V and J calls and the clone size are those of that table, but D and trimming were determined from the DNA. Altogether some 74,000 clones are present, 88% being singletons, with the ten largest covering 25% to 35%. The CDR3 is 16 amino acids. CDR1 and CDR2 (germline): SGDLS, YYNGEE. J gave up 0 bases and V 2 bases, and 3 bases lay outside the gene matches. The sequence was obtained from a man between 50 and 59 years old with acute or convalescent COVID-19. V and J are TRBV9 and TRBJ2-3; 10 bases agree with TRBD2. Input material: peripheral blood. CDR3 sequence (DNA): TGTGCCAGCAGCGTTAGCGGGGGGACTAGCACAGATACGCAGTATTTT. Protein product: CASSVSGGTSTDTQYF.